Listed below are T cell receptor beta chains from one sample, sequenced in a study of T-cell reconstitution after alpha-beta-depleted transplantation in children. From the PCR reads, TCRdb called clonotypes with MiXCR, one entry per CDR3 protein. The sample has 330,000 or so distinct CDR3 sequences; 6% to 10% are singletons. The specimen comprised peripheral blood, sampled 360 days after TCRalphabeta/CD19-depleted stem cell transplant. The receptor set was obtained from a female patient aged 2 to 10 who had a stem cell transplant for Fanconi anemia, so the T cells may come from the graft donor. CDR3s include the opening cysteine and the closing phenylalanine or tryptophan. Each record gives: D gene, clone size, J gene, CDR3 length, V gene, CDR3 DNA, CDR3 protein. D genes are given only for firm matches. Size is stated for part of the rows, as once, few or many counts, or as a class when the clone is expanded.

- many TRBJ2-1 15 TRBV20-1 TGCAGTGCTAGATACAGACCTACTACTAACAATGAGCAGTTCTTC CSARYRPTTNNEQFF
- - TRBJ2-1 13 TRBV6-6 TGTGCCAGCATACTGGGGAGTTACAATGAGCAGTTCTTC CASILGSYNEQFF
- - TRBJ2-1 13 TRBV13 TGTGCCAGCAGCTTACGATCGACTGCTGAGCAGTTCTTC CASSLRSTAEQFF
- - TRBJ2-1 15 TRBV12-3/TRBV12-4 TGTGCCAGCAGTAGGGGTGACAGCTCCTACAATGAGCAGTTCTTC CASSRGDSSYNEQFF
- few TRBJ1-3 16 TRBV28 TGTGCCAGCAGTCTCCCATTGGTCAACTCTGGAAACACCATATATTTT CASSLPLVNSGNTIYF
- - TRBJ2-7 13 TRBV4-2 TGTGCCAGCAGCCAAGCGGGAGCCTACGAGCAGTACTTC CASSQAGAYEQYF
- - TRBJ2-5 13 TRBV19 TGTGCCAGTAGTCCTGGGATCGCGGAGACCCAGTACTTC CASSPGIAETQYF
- many TRBJ1-4 15 TRBV20-1 TGCAGTGCTGGCCGGGACCAGGACGCGGCCGGAAAACTGTTTTTT CSAGRDQDAAGKLFF
- many TRBJ1-2 15 TRBV7-6 TGTGCCAGCAGCTTAGGAGGCAGGGGAGGGTATGGCTACACCTTC CASSLGGRGGYGYTF
- many TRBJ2-3 14 TRBV20-1 TGCAGTGCTAGGTCCCTAGGCCGATCAGATACGCAGTATTTT CSARSLGRSDTQYF
TRBD2 - TRBJ2-3 16 TRBV20-1 TGCAGTGCTACCAGCCCTAGCGGGGGTAACGCAGATACGCAGTATTTT CSATSPSGGNADTQYF
- many TRBJ2-3 12 TRBV29-1 TGCAGCGTTGAGAAAATCGCAGATACGCAGTATTTT CSVEKIADTQYF
- few TRBJ2-3 13 TRBV10-1 TGCGCCAGCAGTGTAACCAACACAGATACGCAGTATTTT CASSVTNTDTQYF
TRBD1 many TRBJ1-2 15 TRBV5-1 TGCGCCAGCAGCCCTTCTCAGGGGGCCCACTATGGCTACACCTTC CASSPSQGAHYGYTF
TRBD2 - TRBJ2-2 15 TRBV3-1 TGTGCCAGCAGCCAAGTTAGCGGGGTCACCGGGGAGCTGTTTTTT CASSQVSGVTGELFF
TRBD2 - TRBJ2-7 15 TRBV11-2 TGTGCCAGCAGCTTAGGGGCTAGCGGGTACTACGAGCACTACTTC CASSLGASGYYEHYF
TRBD2 many TRBJ2-2 15 TRBV10-3 TGTGCCATCAGAGCGGGAGCCGAAAACACCGGGGAGCTGTTTTTT CAIRAGAENTGELFF
- - TRBJ1-6 15 TRBV12-3/TRBV12-4 TGTGCCAGCAGCTCGAGGCGGTCCTATAATTCACCCCTCCACTTT CASSSRRSYNSPLHF
TRBD1 - TRBJ1-1 14 TRBV28 TGTGCCAGCAGTTACTTAGGGACAGCAACTGAAGCTTTCTTT CASSYLGTATEAFF
TRBD1 - TRBJ2-7 13 TRBV20-1 TGCAGTGCTAGAGGTACAGGGGGCTCCGAGCAGTACTTC CSARGTGGSEQYF
TRBD2 many TRBJ2-1 16 TRBV7-8 TGTGCCAGCAGCTTCCCGGGACTAGCGGGGCACAATGAGCAGTTCTTC CASSFPGLAGHNEQFF
- many TRBJ2-5 15 TRBV7-8 TGTGCCAGCAGCTTATCCCTAGGCCCACAAGAGACCCAGTACTTC CASSLSLGPQETQYF
- many TRBJ1-1 17 TRBV5-1 TGCGCCAGCAGCTTGGTGTTGGCAGATATCCGGAACACTGAAGCTTTCTTT CASSLVLADIRNTEAFF
TRBD1 many TRBJ1-5 13 TRBV20-1 TGCAGTGGGACAGGGGGCAAGAATCAGCCCCAGCATTTT CSGTGGKNQPQHF
- few TRBJ1-4 15 TRBV6-2/TRBV6-3 TGTGCCAGCAGTAAGACCGCTGCAACTAATGAAAAACTGTTTTTT CASSKTAATNEKLFF
- - TRBJ1-1 15 TRBV18 TGTGCCAGCTATCCGACCGCCCCCATGAACACTGAAGCTTTCTTT CASYPTAPMNTEAFF
- - TRBJ2-5 13 TRBV7-3 TGTGCCAGCAGCCGCGCCTACCAAGAGACCCAGTACTTC CASSRAYQETQYF
TRBD2 many TRBJ2-2 15 TRBV15 TGTGCCACCAGCAGAAACGGGGGGTCCACCGGGGAGCTGTTTTTT CATSRNGGSTGELFF
TRBD1 - TRBJ2-1 14 TRBV28 TGTGCCAGCAGTTTACCCGGGACAGCCCAGGGGCAGTTCTTC CASSLPGTAQGQFF
TRBD2 many TRBJ2-1 15 TRBV27 TGTGCCAGCAGTTTCTCGGGACTAGCGGTAAATGAGCAGTTCTTC CASSFSGLAVNEQFF
TRBD2 many TRBJ2-3 17 TRBV20-1 TGCAGTGCTAGAGATCTGGTAGCGGGAGGAGTCACAGATACGCAGTATTTT CSARDLVAGGVTDTQYF
TRBD2 many TRBJ2-1 15 TRBV3-1 TGTGCCAGCAGCCAACGGACTAGCGGGGACAATGAGCAGTTCTTC CASSQRTSGDNEQFF
- many TRBJ2-7 15 TRBV5-5 TGTGCCAGCAGCTTGTGGGGGCGCACCTCCTACGAGCAGTACTTC CASSLWGRTSYEQYF